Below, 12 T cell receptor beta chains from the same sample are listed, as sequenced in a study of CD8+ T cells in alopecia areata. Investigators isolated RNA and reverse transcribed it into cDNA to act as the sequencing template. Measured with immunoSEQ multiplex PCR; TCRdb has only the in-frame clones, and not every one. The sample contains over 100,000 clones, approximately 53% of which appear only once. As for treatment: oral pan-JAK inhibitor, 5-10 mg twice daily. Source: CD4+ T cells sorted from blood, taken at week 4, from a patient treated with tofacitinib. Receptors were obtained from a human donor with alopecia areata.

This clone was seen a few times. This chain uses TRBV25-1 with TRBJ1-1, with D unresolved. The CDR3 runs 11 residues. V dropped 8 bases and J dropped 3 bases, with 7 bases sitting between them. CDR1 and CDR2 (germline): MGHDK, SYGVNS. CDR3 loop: CASRDYTEAFF. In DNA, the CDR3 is TGTGCCAGCCGAGACTACACTGAAGCTTTCTTT.

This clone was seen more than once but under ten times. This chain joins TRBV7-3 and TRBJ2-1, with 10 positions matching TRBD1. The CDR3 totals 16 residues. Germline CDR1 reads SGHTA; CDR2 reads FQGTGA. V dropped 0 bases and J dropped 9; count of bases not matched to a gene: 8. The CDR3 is CASSLTGTGVQGEQFF. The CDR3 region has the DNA TGTGCCAGCAGCTTAACCGGGACAGGGGTTCAGGGTGAGCAGTTCTTC.

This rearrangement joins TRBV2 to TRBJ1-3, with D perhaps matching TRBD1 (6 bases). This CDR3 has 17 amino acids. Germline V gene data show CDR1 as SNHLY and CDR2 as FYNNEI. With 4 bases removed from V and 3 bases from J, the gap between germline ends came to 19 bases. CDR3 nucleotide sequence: TGTGCCAGCAGTGGTAGGAACAGGGTCGTGTATGGAAACACCATATATTTT. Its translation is CASSGRNRVVYGNTIYF.

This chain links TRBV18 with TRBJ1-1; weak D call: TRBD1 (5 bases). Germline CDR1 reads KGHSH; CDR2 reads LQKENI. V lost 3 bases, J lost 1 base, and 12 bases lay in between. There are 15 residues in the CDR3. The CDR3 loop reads CASSPGEERNTEAFF. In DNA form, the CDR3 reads TGTGCCAGCTCACCGGGGGAAGAGAGGAACACTGAAGCTTTCTTT.

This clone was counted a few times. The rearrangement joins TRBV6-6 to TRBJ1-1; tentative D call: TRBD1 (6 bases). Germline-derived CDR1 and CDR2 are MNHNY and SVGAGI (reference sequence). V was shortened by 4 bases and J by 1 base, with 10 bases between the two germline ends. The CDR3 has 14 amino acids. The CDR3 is CASSSRRGNTEAFF. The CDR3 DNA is TGTGCCAGCAGTTCACGCAGGGGGAACACTGAAGCTTTCTTT.

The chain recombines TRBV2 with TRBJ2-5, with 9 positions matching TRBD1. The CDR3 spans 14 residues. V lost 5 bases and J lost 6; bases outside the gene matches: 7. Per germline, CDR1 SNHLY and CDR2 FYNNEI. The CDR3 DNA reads TGTGCCAGCAGTCGTCCCGGACAGGGGCAGACCCAGTACTTC. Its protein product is CASSRPGQGQTQYF.

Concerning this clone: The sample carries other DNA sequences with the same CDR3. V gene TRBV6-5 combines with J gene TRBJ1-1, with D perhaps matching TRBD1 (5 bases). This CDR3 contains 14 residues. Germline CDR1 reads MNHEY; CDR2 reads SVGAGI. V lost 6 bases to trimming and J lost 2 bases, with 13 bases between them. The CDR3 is CASSRGQGNTEAFF. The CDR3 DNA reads TGTGCCAGCAGCCGCGGACAAGGTAACACTGAAGCTTTCTTT.

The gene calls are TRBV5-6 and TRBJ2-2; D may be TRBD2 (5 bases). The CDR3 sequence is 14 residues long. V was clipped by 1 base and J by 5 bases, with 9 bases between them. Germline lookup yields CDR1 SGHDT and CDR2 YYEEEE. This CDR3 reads CASSLQRWTGELFF. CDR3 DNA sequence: TGTGCCAGCAGCTTGCAGCGGTGGACCGGGGAGCTGTTTTTT.

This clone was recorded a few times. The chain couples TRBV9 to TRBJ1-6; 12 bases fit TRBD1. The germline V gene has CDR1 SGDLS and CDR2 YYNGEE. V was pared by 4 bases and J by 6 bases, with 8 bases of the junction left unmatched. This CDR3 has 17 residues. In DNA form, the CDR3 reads TGTGCCAGCAGCCCCAAGGGGACAGGGGGCTTTAATTCACCCCTCCACTTT. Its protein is CASSPKGTGGFNSPLHF.

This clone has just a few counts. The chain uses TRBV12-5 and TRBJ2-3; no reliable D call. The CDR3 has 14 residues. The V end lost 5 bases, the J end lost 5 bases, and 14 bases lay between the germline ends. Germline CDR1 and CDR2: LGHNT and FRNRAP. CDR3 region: CASGMDPLVDTQYF. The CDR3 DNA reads TGTGCTAGTGGTATGGACCCGCTAGTAGATACGCAGTATTTT. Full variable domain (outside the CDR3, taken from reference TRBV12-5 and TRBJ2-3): DARVTQTPRHKVTEMGQEVTMRCQPILGHNTVFWYRQTMMQGLELLAYFRNRAPLDDSGMPKDRFSAEMPDATLATLKIQPSEPRDSAVYFCASGMDPLVDTQYFGPGTRLTVL.

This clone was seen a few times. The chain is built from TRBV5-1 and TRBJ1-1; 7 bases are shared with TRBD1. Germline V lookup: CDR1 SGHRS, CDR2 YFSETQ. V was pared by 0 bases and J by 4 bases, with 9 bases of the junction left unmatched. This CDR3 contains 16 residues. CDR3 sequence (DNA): TGCGCCAGCAGCTTGGGCGACAGGGTAAAGCCCACTGAAGCTTTCTTT. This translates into CASSLGDRVKPTEAFF.

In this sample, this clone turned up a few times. The CDR3 nucleotides are TGTGCCAGTAGTCCACAAAGAAGGGCTAACTATGGCTACACCTTC. It codes for CASSPQRRANYGYTF. The rearrangement links TRBV19 to TRBJ1-2; D is ambiguous. V dropped 5 bases and J dropped 0 bases, with 13 bases sitting between them. The germline gives CDR1 LNHDA, CDR2 SQIVND (reference sequence). The CDR3 is 15 residues long.